This record concerns one T cell receptor beta chain sequence. These data come from a study of shared clonotypes between healthy human individuals. Data came from immunoSEQ multiplex PCR; TCRdb stores just in-frame clones and leaves some out. The sample comprises more than 850,000 clones, about 80% of which are singletons, and approximately 0.56% rests with the top ten. The germline CDR1 and CDR2 sequences are MNHEY and SMNVEV (reference sequence). V was clipped by 6 bases and J by 4 bases, with 9 bases between them. The CDR3 runs to 12 residues. Sequenced input: memory CD4+ T cells from PBMCs. The subset is: CD45RA-negative fraction. V gene TRBV27 combines with J gene TRBJ1-2; D gene unclear. The receptor comes from a man in his late teens or twenties in good health. Some clones in this sample may be carry-over from other donors' samples. This chain's CDR3 is CASSDRGYGYTF. The CDR3 region has the DNA TGTGCCAGCAGCGATCGGGGCTATGGCTACACCTTC.